The rows below give T cell receptor beta chains drawn from one sample of a study of CD8 T cells in Susac syndrome. Using its own MiXCR run on the immunoSEQ multiplex PCR reads, TCRdb lists one record per CDR3 protein. The sample lists around 80,000 distinct CDR3 sequences, around 96% seen once, with approximately 0.39% in the top ten. The sample was CD8+ T cells from PBMCs. The receptors were sampled from a human donor with Susac syndrome. Each CDR3 is given with its conserved first and last residue. The D gene is left open where the match is weak. Clone size is given for some rows only: seen once, a few or many times, or a class if the clone is expanded.

J: TRBJ1-2; V: TRBV5-6; size: -; D: -; DNA: TGTGCCAGCAGCGTTGGTCCCCTTATGTATGGCTACACCTTC; CDR3: CASSVGPLMYGYTF
J: TRBJ2-7; V: TRBV9; size: -; D: -; DNA: TGTGCCAGCCGGGGCTCCTCCAGCGAGCAGTACTTC; CDR3: CASRGSSSEQYF
J: TRBJ1-2; V: TRBV29-1; size: -; D: -; DNA: TGCAGCGTGGAGGTTGGGACTCTAAACTATGGCTACACCTTC; CDR3: CSVEVGTLNYGYTF
J: TRBJ1-1; V: TRBV11-2; size: -; D: -; DNA: TGTGCCAGCAGCTTCGGTCGAGCGCGGGACACTGAAGCTTTCTTT; CDR3: CASSFGRARDTEAFF
J: TRBJ2-7; V: TRBV30; size: -; D: TRBD1; DNA: TGTGCCTGGAGGACCGGGACAGGGGACTACGAGCAGTACTTC; CDR3: CAWRTGTGDYEQYF
J: TRBJ2-7; V: TRBV6-5; size: -; D: TRBD2; DNA: TGTGCCAGCAGTTACATTAGCGGGAGATCCCACGAGCAGTACTTC; CDR3: CASSYISGRSHEQYF
J: TRBJ1-6; V: TRBV27; size: once; D: TRBD1; DNA: TGTGCCAGCAGTCCTCGGGACAGGGGGAATTCACCCCTCCACTTT; CDR3: CASSPRDRGNSPLHF
J: TRBJ2-1; V: TRBV2; size: -; D: TRBD1; DNA: TGTGCCAGCGTGTGGACAGGGGTTTACAATGAGCAGTTCTTC; CDR3: CASVWTGVYNEQFF
J: TRBJ2-2; V: TRBV9; size: -; D: TRBD2; DNA: TGTGCCAGCAGCGTAGCCCTGGCGGGGGTGGGCGACACCGGGGAGCTGTTTTTT; CDR3: CASSVALAGVGDTGELFF
J: TRBJ2-7; V: TRBV10-3; size: -; D: -; DNA: TGTGCCATCAGTGCTCCGCCCGGGCAGTACTTC; CDR3: CAISAPPGQYF
J: TRBJ1-5; V: TRBV15; size: -; D: TRBD1; DNA: TGTGCCACCAGCCCCAGGGGGCTCAATCAGCCCCAGCATTTT; CDR3: CATSPRGLNQPQHF
J: TRBJ2-6; V: TRBV7-9; size: -; D: TRBD1; DNA: TGTGCCAGCAGCGCCGGGGGCAGGGGGCATGGGGCCAACGTCCTGACTTTC; CDR3: CASSAGGRGHGANVLTF
J: TRBJ1-2; V: TRBV20-1; size: -; D: -; DNA: TGCAGTGCTAGCCTAAAAGGAACAGGGAGCCATGGCTACACCTTC; CDR3: CSASLKGTGSHGYTF
J: TRBJ2-3; V: TRBV3-1; size: -; D: TRBD2; DNA: TGTGCCAGCAGACCCAGCGGGAGGGCCGTTTATACGCAGTATTTT; CDR3: CASRPSGRAVYTQYF
J: TRBJ1-2; V: TRBV13; size: medium-sized; D: -; DNA: TGTGCCAGCAGCTTAGAATACCACACCTTC; CDR3: CASSLEYHTF
J: TRBJ1-6; V: TRBV9; size: few; D: -; DNA: TGTGCCAGCAGCTCCGGGGGATCACCCCTCCACTTT; CDR3: CASSSGGSPLHF
J: TRBJ1-1; V: TRBV5-6; size: -; D: -; DNA: TGTGCCAGCAGCTTGGAGCTCAGGGTGAACACTGAAGCTTTCTTT; CDR3: CASSLELRVNTEAFF
J: TRBJ1-2; V: TRBV20-1; size: -; D: -; DNA: TGCAGTGCTAGGGACCGGGGAGGATATGGCTACACCTTC; CDR3: CSARDRGGYGYTF
J: TRBJ2-3; V: TRBV7-9; size: -; D: -; DNA: TGTGCCAGCAGCATACTTACTAGCCTCAGCACAGATACGCAGTATTTT; CDR3: CASSILTSLSTDTQYF
J: TRBJ2-2; V: TRBV5-6; size: -; D: -; DNA: TGTGCCAGCAGCCCGCGGGACAGTGGTGGCGGGGAGCTGTTTTTT; CDR3: CASSPRDSGGGELFF
J: TRBJ2-1; V: TRBV7-2; size: -; D: -; DNA: TGTGCCAGCACCCTTTCGATGGGGACCGAGCAGTTCTTC; CDR3: CASTLSMGTEQFF
J: TRBJ1-6; V: TRBV7-9; size: -; D: -; DNA: TGTGCCAGCAGCTTAGCGGAGGAAGACTTAAGGGGTTCACCCCTCCACTTT; CDR3: CASSLAEEDLRGSPLHF
J: TRBJ2-7; V: TRBV30; size: -; D: TRBD1; DNA: TGTGCCTGGAGTGACGGGACAGGGAGCGTCTACGAGCAGTACTTC; CDR3: CAWSDGTGSVYEQYF
J: TRBJ2-7; V: TRBV20-1; size: -; D: TRBD2; DNA: TGCAGTGCTAATAGGCTGACTAGCGACTACGAGCAGTACTTC; CDR3: CSANRLTSDYEQYF
J: TRBJ1-5; V: TRBV19; size: once; D: TRBD1; DNA: TGTGCCAGTAGAAACAAAGGGACAGGGGATCAGCCCCAGCATTTT; CDR3: CASRNKGTGDQPQHF
J: TRBJ2-7; V: TRBV2; size: -; D: TRBD2; DNA: TGTGCCAGCAGCAGGCTAGCGGGAGTAAACTACGAGCAGTACTTC; CDR3: CASSRLAGVNYEQYF
J: TRBJ2-1; V: TRBV20-1; size: -; D: TRBD2; DNA: TGCAGTGCTGCTAGCGGGAGGGAAGATGAGCAGTTCTTC; CDR3: CSAASGREDEQFF
J: TRBJ2-1; V: TRBV2; size: -; D: -; DNA: TGTGCCAGCGCCAAGGGCCTGAATGAGCAGTTCTTC; CDR3: CASAKGLNEQFF
J: TRBJ2-7; V: TRBV5-1; size: once; D: TRBD2; DNA: TGCGCCAGCAGCTTGGTCCGTGGTCTAGCGGGAGTGATTACCTACGAGCAGTACTTC; CDR3: CASSLVRGLAGVITYEQYF
J: TRBJ1-5; V: TRBV24-1; size: -; D: -; DNA: TGTGCCACCAGTGAGTCAGGTTTCGGGTCCCAGCATTTT; CDR3: CATSESGFGSQHF
J: TRBJ1-2; V: TRBV20-1; size: once; D: TRBD1; DNA: TGCAGTGCCACCGGGACAGAGAACTATGGCTACACCTTC; CDR3: CSATGTENYGYTF
J: TRBJ2-3; V: TRBV15; size: -; D: TRBD1; DNA: TGTGCCACCAGCAGAGATGTTGGACAGGGGGCACTAATCACAGATACGCAGTATTTT; CDR3: CATSRDVGQGALITDTQYF
J: TRBJ2-3; V: TRBV20-1; size: -; D: TRBD2; DNA: TGCAGTGCTAGGAGCGGGGTCAGCGGAAGCGCTACGCAGTATTTT; CDR3: CSARSGVSGSATQYF
J: TRBJ2-1; V: TRBV4-3; size: -; D: TRBD2; DNA: TGCGCCAGCAGCCCACTAGCGGGTGGGAGTAATGAGCAGTTCTTC; CDR3: CASSPLAGGSNEQFF
J: TRBJ1-1; V: TRBV6-2/TRBV6-3; size: -; D: -; DNA: TGTGCCAGCAGCCAGGCGACTCCGAACACTGAAGCTTTCTTT; CDR3: CASSQATPNTEAFF
J: TRBJ2-7; V: TRBV6-2/TRBV6-3; size: -; D: TRBD2; DNA: TGTGCCAGCAGCCCGACCGGACTAGTCCACGAGCAGTACTTC; CDR3: CASSPTGLVHEQYF
J: TRBJ2-1; V: TRBV29-1; size: -; D: -; DNA: TGCAGCGCTCGGGCCGTGGACTACAATGAGCAGTTCTTC; CDR3: CSARAVDYNEQFF
J: TRBJ2-7; V: TRBV29-1; size: -; D: -; DNA: TGCAGCGTTATTAGCGGTAGCTCCTACGAGCAGTACTTC; CDR3: CSVISGSSYEQYF
J: TRBJ1-1; V: TRBV29-1; size: -; D: -; DNA: TGCAGCGTCATTCAGGGGGAAGCTTTCTTT; CDR3: CSVIQGEAFF
J: TRBJ2-5; V: TRBV3-1; size: -; D: TRBD2; DNA: TGTGCCAGCAGCCAACTAGCGGGAGGAGGGGATGAGACCCAGTACTTC; CDR3: CASSQLAGGGDETQYF
J: TRBJ1-1; V: TRBV29-1; size: -; D: -; DNA: TGCAGCGTTGATACGGGAACCACTGAAGCTTTCTTT; CDR3: CSVDTGTTEAFF
J: TRBJ2-1; V: TRBV5-6; size: -; D: -; DNA: TGTGCCAGCAGCCCGGGGAGAGGGTTGGGGAATGAGCAGTTCTTC; CDR3: CASSPGRGLGNEQFF
J: TRBJ2-1; V: TRBV11-3; size: -; D: -; DNA: TGTGCCAGCAGCTTAGGCTGGGATGAGGGCTACAATGAGCAGTTCTTC; CDR3: CASSLGWDEGYNEQFF
J: TRBJ2-1; V: TRBV9; size: -; D: TRBD2; DNA: TGTGCCAGCAATGGGGGGGGACGGTACAATGAGCAGTTCTTC; CDR3: CASNGGGRYNEQFF
J: TRBJ2-4; V: TRBV5-1; size: -; D: -; DNA: TGCGCCAGCAGCATACTTCCGGGGCTAGCCAAAAACATTCAGTACTTC; CDR3: CASSILPGLAKNIQYF
J: TRBJ2-1; V: TRBV20-1; size: -; D: -; DNA: TGCAGTGCAATCCACAACCCGGGCAATGAGCAGTTCTTC; CDR3: CSAIHNPGNEQFF
J: TRBJ2-1; V: TRBV7-9; size: -; D: TRBD2; DNA: TGTGCCAGCAGCTGGACTAGCGGGGCGAAATACAATGAGCAGTTCTTC; CDR3: CASSWTSGAKYNEQFF
J: TRBJ2-2; V: TRBV4-3; size: -; D: -; DNA: TGCGCCAGCAGCCACGGACTGAACACCGGGGAGCTGTTTTTT; CDR3: CASSHGLNTGELFF
J: TRBJ2-7; V: TRBV20-1; size: -; D: -; DNA: TGCAGTGCTAGAGACTGGCAGCGCAAAGCCTACGAGCAGTACTTC; CDR3: CSARDWQRKAYEQYF
J: TRBJ1-5; V: TRBV27; size: -; D: -; DNA: TGTGCCAGCAGTTCGGCCGGGGGCGTTCAGCCCCAGCATTTT; CDR3: CASSSAGGVQPQHF
J: TRBJ2-7; V: TRBV6-5; size: -; D: TRBD2; DNA: TGTGCCAGCAGTGGGCCTCGGGGGGGCTACGAGCAGTACTTC; CDR3: CASSGPRGGYEQYF
J: TRBJ2-3; V: TRBV29-1; size: once; D: -; DNA: TGCAGCGTTGAATCATTATCCGACAGGAGCCTCGTTTCGCTCACAGATACGCAGTATTTT; CDR3: CSVESLSDRSLVSLTDTQYF
J: TRBJ2-7; V: TRBV5-6; size: once; D: -; DNA: TGTGCCAGCAGCCCGAACGTTGACTACGAGCAGTACTTC; CDR3: CASSPNVDYEQYF
J: TRBJ2-1; V: TRBV20-1; size: -; D: TRBD2; DNA: TGCAGTCTCCGAGCGGGGAATGAGCAGTTCTTC; CDR3: CSLRAGNEQFF
J: TRBJ2-1; V: TRBV29-1; size: -; D: TRBD1; DNA: TGCAGCGTTGAAGGTTCGCAGGGGGCCGAATACAATGAGCAGTTCTTC; CDR3: CSVEGSQGAEYNEQFF
J: TRBJ1-6; V: TRBV7-9; size: -; D: TRBD1; DNA: TGTGCCAGCAGAGGGACAGGGGACAGGTTTCTGTCACCCCTCCACTTT; CDR3: CASRGTGDRFLSPLHF